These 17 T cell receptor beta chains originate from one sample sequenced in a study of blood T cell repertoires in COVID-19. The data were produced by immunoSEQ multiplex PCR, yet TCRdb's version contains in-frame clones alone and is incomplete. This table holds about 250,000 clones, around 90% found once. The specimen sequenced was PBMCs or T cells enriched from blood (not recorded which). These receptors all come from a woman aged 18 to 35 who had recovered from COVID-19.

CDR3 nucleotide sequence: TGTGCCAGTAGTATAAGCAGCGCTAACTATGGCTACACCTTC. This encodes CASSISSANYGYTF. The chain employs TRBV19 and TRBJ1-2; D remains unclear. The V and J ends lost 2 bases and 0 bases respectively, with 7 bases between them. This CDR3 comprises 14 residues. Per germline, CDR1 LNHDA and CDR2 SQIVND (reference sequence). The full variable domain, in which reference TRBV19 and TRBJ1-2 provide the parts outside the CDR3, is DGGITQSPKYLFRKEGQNVTLSCEQNLNHDAMYWYRQDPGQGLRLIYYSQIVNDFQKGDIAEGYSVSREKKESFPLTVTSAQKNPTAFYLCASSISSANYGYTFGSGTRLTVV.

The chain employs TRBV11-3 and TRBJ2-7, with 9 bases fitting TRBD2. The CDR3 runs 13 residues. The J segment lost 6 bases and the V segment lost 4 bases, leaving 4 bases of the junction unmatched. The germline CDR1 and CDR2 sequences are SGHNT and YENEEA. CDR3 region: CASSSLAGSEQYF. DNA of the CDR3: TGTGCCAGCAGCTCTCTAGCGGGGAGCGAGCAGTACTTC.

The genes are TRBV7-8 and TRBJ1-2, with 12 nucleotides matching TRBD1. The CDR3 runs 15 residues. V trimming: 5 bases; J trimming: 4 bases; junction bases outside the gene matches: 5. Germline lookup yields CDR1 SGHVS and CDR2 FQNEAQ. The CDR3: CASSLRDRGLYGYTF. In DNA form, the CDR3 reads TGTGCCAGCAGCCTCCGGGACAGGGGGCTCTATGGCTACACCTTC.

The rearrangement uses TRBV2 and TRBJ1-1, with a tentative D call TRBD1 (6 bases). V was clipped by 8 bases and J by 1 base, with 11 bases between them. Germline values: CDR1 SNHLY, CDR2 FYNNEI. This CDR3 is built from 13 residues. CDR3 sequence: CASEGEANTEAFF. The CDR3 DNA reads TGTGCCAGCGAGGGGGAAGCGAACACTGAAGCTTTCTTT.

As DNA, the CDR3 is TGTGCCAGCAGTGAAGGGGGACAGTATGAGAACACTGAAGCTTTCTTT. It translates to CASSEGGQYENTEAFF. The rearrangement links TRBV6-1 to TRBJ1-1, with 7 positions matching TRBD1. The length of the CDR3 is 16 residues. The germline gives CDR1 MNHNS, CDR2 SASEGT. V dropped 1 base and J dropped 1; count of bases not matched to a gene: 6.

CDR3 nucleotide sequence: TGCAGTGCTAGTTGGGGGACTAGCGGCACAGATACGCAGTATTTT. Its protein product is CSASWGTSGTDTQYF. The J gene is TRBJ2-3, the V gene TRBV20-1; 10 bases are a match to TRBD2. This CDR3 has 15 amino acids. V lost 3 bases to trimming and J lost 1 base; unmatched junction nucleotides: 4. Germline V CDR1 and CDR2: DFQATT, SNEGSKA (reference sequence).

The CDR3 is CASSPGQPGTQYF. The CDR3 nucleotides read TGTGCCAGCAGCCCGGGACAGCCAGGGACCCAGTACTTC. V gene TRBV3-1 (or the pseudogene TRBV3-2) combines with J gene TRBJ2-5, with 7 bases identical to TRBD1. V trimming: 4 bases; J trimming: 7 bases; junction bases outside the gene matches: 6. Germline V lookup: CDR1 LGHDT, CDR2 YNNKEL (reference sequence). CDR3 size: 13 residues.

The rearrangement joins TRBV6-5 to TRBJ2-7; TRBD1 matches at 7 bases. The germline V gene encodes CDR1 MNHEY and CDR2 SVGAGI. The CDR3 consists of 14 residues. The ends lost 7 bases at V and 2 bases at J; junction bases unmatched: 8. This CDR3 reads CASKKGQETYEQYF. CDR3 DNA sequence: TGTGCCAGCAAAAAAGGACAGGAGACCTACGAGCAGTACTTC.

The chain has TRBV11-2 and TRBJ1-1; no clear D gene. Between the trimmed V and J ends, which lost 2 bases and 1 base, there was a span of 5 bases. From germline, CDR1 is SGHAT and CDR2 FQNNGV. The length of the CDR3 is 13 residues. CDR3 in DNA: TGTGCCAGCAGCTTATTTCGGAACACTGAAGCTTTCTTT. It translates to CASSLFRNTEAFF.

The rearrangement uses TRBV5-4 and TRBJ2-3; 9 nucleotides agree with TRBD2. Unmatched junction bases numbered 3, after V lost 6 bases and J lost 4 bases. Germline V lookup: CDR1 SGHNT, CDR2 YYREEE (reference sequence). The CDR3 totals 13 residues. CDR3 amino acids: CASTSGTPDTQYF. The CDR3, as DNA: TGTGCCAGCACTAGCGGGACTCCAGATACGCAGTATTTT. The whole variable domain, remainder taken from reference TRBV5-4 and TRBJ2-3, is ETGVTQSPTHLIKTRGQQVTLRCSSQSGHNTVSWYQQALGQGPQFIFQYYREEENGRGNFPPRFSGLQFPNYSSELNVNALELDDSALYLCASTSGTPDTQYFGPGTRLTVL.

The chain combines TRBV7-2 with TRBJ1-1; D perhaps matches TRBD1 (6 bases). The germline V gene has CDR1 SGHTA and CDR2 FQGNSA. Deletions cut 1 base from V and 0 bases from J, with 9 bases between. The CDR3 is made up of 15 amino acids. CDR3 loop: CASSLGGPVNTEAFF. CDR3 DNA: TGTGCCAGCAGCTTAGGGGGGCCGGTGAACACTGAAGCTTTCTTT.

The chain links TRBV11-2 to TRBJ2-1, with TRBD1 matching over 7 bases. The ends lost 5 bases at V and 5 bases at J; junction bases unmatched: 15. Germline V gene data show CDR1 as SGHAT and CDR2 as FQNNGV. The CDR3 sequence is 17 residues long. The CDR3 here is CASSPPPTRGLDNEQFF. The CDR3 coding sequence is TGTGCCAGCAGCCCGCCCCCGACAAGGGGGCTGGACAATGAGCAGTTCTTC.

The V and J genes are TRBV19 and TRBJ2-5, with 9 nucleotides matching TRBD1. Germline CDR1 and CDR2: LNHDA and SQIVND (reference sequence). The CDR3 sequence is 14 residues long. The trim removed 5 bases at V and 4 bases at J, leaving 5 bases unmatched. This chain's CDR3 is CASSPETGGETQYF. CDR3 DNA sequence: TGTGCCAGTAGTCCAGAGACAGGGGGAGAGACCCAGTACTTC.

The CDR3 region is CASSSLPGLAATNEQFF. The DNA of the CDR3 is TGCGCCAGCAGCTCTCTACCGGGACTAGCGGCAACCAATGAGCAGTTCTTC. The chain links TRBV5-1 to TRBJ2-1; 11 bases are a match to TRBD2. With V trimmed by 3 bases and J by 6 bases, 11 bases remained unmatched. Germline CDR1 SGHRS, CDR2 YFSETQ. This CDR3 has 17 residues.

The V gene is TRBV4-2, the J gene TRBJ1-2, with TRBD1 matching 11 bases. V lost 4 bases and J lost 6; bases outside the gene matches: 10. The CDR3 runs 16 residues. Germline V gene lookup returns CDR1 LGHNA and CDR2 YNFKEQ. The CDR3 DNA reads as TGTGCCAGCAGCCCAAGACGGACAGGGGGCGCAGATGGCTACACCTTC. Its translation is CASSPRRTGGADGYTF.

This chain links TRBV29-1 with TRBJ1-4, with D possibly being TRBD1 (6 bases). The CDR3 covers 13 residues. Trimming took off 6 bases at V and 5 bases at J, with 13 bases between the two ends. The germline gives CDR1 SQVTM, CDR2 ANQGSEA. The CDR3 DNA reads TGCAGCGTAGTGGGGGCCTGGAATGAAAAACTGTTTTTT. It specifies CSVVGAWNEKLFF.

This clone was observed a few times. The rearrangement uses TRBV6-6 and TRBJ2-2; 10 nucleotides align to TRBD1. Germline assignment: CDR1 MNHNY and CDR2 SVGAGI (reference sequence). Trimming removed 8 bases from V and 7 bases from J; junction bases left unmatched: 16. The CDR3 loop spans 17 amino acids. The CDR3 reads CASRRFGGTGDHGELFF. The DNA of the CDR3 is TGTGCCAGCCGTAGATTTGGGGGGACAGGGGACCACGGGGAGCTGTTTTTT.